Shown below are 26 T cell receptor beta chains from a single sample sequenced in a study of blood T cell repertoires in COVID-19. Using immunoSEQ multiplex PCR, the repertoire was profiled, and TCRdb retains in-frame clones only, with some absent. The table shows some 170,000 clones, with approximately 87% occurring only once. Sequencing was carried out using peripheral blood. Receptors were obtained from a woman aged 65 to 85 with COVID-19, enrolled during active disease.

The V call is TRBV2, the J call TRBJ2-7, with D unclear. The CDR3 is 14 residues long. V was clipped by 6 bases and J by 6 bases, with 18 bases between them. Germline V gene lookup returns CDR1 SNHLY and CDR2 FYNNEI. The CDR3 protein is CASSAGLPVVEQYF. CDR3 nucleotides: TGTGCCAGCAGCGCAGGTCTGCCGGTAGTCGAGCAGTACTTC.

The gene calls are TRBV6-5 and TRBJ2-1; D possibly corresponds to TRBD2 (5 bases). Trimming shortened V by 3 bases and J by 7 bases, and 7 bases separated the two germline ends. Germline CDR1 and CDR2: MNHEY and SVGAGI. The CDR3 spans 12 residues. The chain's CDR3 is CASSYSGNEQFF. The CDR3 coding sequence is TGTGCCAGCAGTTATTCGGGGAATGAGCAGTTCTTC.

J is TRBJ2-1 and V is TRBV11-2, with unresolved D. From germline, CDR1 is SGHAT and CDR2 FQNNGV. This CDR3 comprises 12 residues. V was pared by 5 bases and J by 9 bases, with 11 bases between. CDR3 in DNA: TGTGCCAGCAGCGCCAGATTCCCTGAGCAGTTCTTC. Protein: CASSARFPEQFF.

This chain connects TRBV9 to TRBJ2-1, with 9 bases lining up with TRBD2. V was pared by 3 bases and J by 7 bases, with 8 bases of the junction left unmatched. Germline V gives CDR1 SGDLS, CDR2 YYNGEE. The CDR3 is 15 residues long. CDR3 nucleotide sequence: TGTGCCAGCAGCGATAGCGGGAGAGGAAGTAATGAGCAGTTCTTC. Translating it yields CASSDSGRGSNEQFF. The full variable domain, in which reference TRBV9 and TRBJ2-1 provide the parts outside the CDR3, is DSGVTQTPKHLITATGQRVTLRCSPRSGDLSVYWYQQSLDQGLQFLIQYYNGEERAKGNILERFSAQQFPDLHSELNLSSLELGDSALYFCASSDSGRGSNEQFFGPGTRLTVL.

The V gene is TRBV7-2, the J gene TRBJ1-4; 11 nucleotides match TRBD1. Germline CDR1 and CDR2: SGHTA and FQGNSA. The CDR3 has 16 amino acids. V lost 2 bases, J lost 8 bases, and 7 bases stayed unmatched. This chain's CDR3 is CASSLTVGTGGEKLFF. CDR3 bases: TGTGCCAGCAGCTTAACAGTCGGGACAGGGGGGGAAAAACTGTTTTTT.

The CDR3 is CASSERPEVREKLFF. In nucleotides, the CDR3 is TGTGCCAGCAGTGAAAGACCGGAGGTCAGGGAAAAACTGTTTTTT. The rearrangement links TRBV6-1 to TRBJ1-4; D unclear. Trimming left V 2 bases short and J 8 bases short, with 15 bases between. Germline values: CDR1 MNHNS, CDR2 SASEGT. The CDR3 spans 15 residues.

This rearrangement joins TRBV30 to TRBJ2-2; no reliable D call. Germline V lookup: CDR1 GTSNPN, CDR2 SVGIG (reference sequence). Trimming took 3 bases from V and 4 from J, leaving 12 bases between them. The CDR3 runs to 14 residues. CDR3: CAWRLQFSTGELFF. The CDR3 region has the DNA TGTGCCTGGAGGTTGCAGTTTTCCACCGGGGAGCTGTTTTTT.

The chain combines TRBV6-5 with TRBJ2-5, with TRBD1 matching 7 bases. V trimming: 6 bases; J trimming: 6 bases; junction bases outside the gene matches: 10. This CDR3 spans 14 amino acids. Germline CDR1 and CDR2: MNHEY and SVGAGI. The CDR3 DNA reads as TGTGCCAGCAGACGAGGACAGGACGGGCAGACCCAGTACTTC. Residues: CASRRGQDGQTQYF.

The chain recombines TRBV19 with TRBJ1-4; D gene uncertain. Germline values: CDR1 LNHDA, CDR2 SQIVND (reference sequence). The V end lost 6 bases, the J end lost 3 bases, and 8 bases lay between the germline ends. CDR3 length equals 13 residues. CDR3 in DNA: TGTGCCAGTAGGAGCGCCGCTAATGAAAAACTGTTTTTT. Amino acids: CASRSAANEKLFF.

J is TRBJ2-3 and V is TRBV5-1, with D maybe TRBD2 (6 bases). Germline V CDR1 and CDR2: SGHRS, YFSETQ. The CDR3 spans 15 residues. The germline V and J ends were trimmed by 2 bases and 2 bases, with 12 bases remaining between them. The CDR3 spells CASSLGGSFTDTQYF. The CDR3 nucleotides read TGCGCCAGCAGCTTAGGAGGGTCGTTCACAGATACGCAGTATTTT.

This clone occurred once. The genes are TRBV2 and TRBJ1-6; no clear D gene. The CDR3 is 15 amino acids. Germline V gene data show CDR1 as SNHLY and CDR2 as FYNNEI. The ends were cut back, 6 bases at V and 6 bases at J, with 15 bases in the middle. CDR3 DNA: TGTGCCAGCAGCGGGGTAGGAGCAGCTAATTCACCCCTCCACTTT. Its translation is CASSGVGAANSPLHF.

This clone was observed once. The chain carries TRBV18 and TRBJ1-2; 11 bases fit TRBD1. V was clipped by 6 bases and J by 7 bases; unmatched bases: 4. Per the germline V gene, CDR1 is KGHSH and CDR2 is LQKENI. The CDR3 has 13 amino acids. In nucleotides, the CDR3 is TGTGCCAGCTCCCCCGGGACAGGGGGTGGCTACACCTTC. Protein: CASSPGTGGGYTF. Looking up the rest from reference TRBV18 and TRBJ1-2 gives the full variable domain: NAGVMQNPRHLVRRRGQEARLRCSPMKGHSHVYWYRQLPEEGLKFMVYLQKENIIDESGMPKERFSAEFPKEGPSILRIQQVVRGDSAAYFCASSPGTGGGYTFGSGTRLTVV.

In this sample, this clone turned up once. This chain connects TRBV25-1 to TRBJ1-3; D not resolved. Trimming cost V 3 bases and J 9 bases, with 9 bases left between them. This CDR3 contains 12 residues. CDR1 is MGHDK, CDR2 SYGVNS, per germline. The CDR3 nucleotides read TGTGCCAGCAGTGATAGCGTTTTCACCATATATTTT. It specifies CASSDSVFTIYF. Complete variable domain (other parts from reference TRBV25-1 and TRBJ1-3): EADIYQTPRYLVIGTGKKITLECSQTMGHDKMYWYQQDPGMELHLIHYSYGVNSTEKGDLSSESTVSRIRTEHFPLTLESARPSHTSQYLCASSDSVFTIYFGEGSWLTVV.

The V call is TRBV19, the J call TRBJ2-1; TRBD2 aligns across 9 bases. The CDR3 is 14 amino acids. Germline values: CDR1 LNHDA, CDR2 SQIVND (reference sequence). The V gene end was trimmed by 4 bases and the J gene end by 9 bases; junction bases not matched to a gene: 7. The CDR3 DNA reads as TGTGCCAGTAGTAATAGCGGGAGAACGGTTGAGCAGTTCTTC. It is translated as CASSNSGRTVEQFF.

The V gene is TRBV6-5, the J gene TRBJ1-1; the D gene is possibly TRBD1 (6 bases). Germline loops: CDR1 MNHEY, CDR2 SVGAGI. The CDR3 is 14 residues long. The germline V and J ends were trimmed by 8 bases and 1 base, with 14 bases remaining between them. DNA for the CDR3: TGTGCCAGCGCAGGGGTCCATGGGAACACTGAAGCTTTCTTT. This sequence encodes CASAGVHGNTEAFF.

This chain uses TRBV7-8 with TRBJ1-1, with no clear D. Germline V gene sequence: CDR1 SGHVS, CDR2 FQNEAQ. The CDR3 length is 14 residues. V was clipped by 6 bases and J by 0 bases, with 11 bases between them. The CDR3 protein is CASSKTRMNTEAFF. The CDR3 DNA reads TGTGCCAGCAGTAAGACACGAATGAACACTGAAGCTTTCTTT.

The CDR3, as DNA: TGTGCCAGCAGCTTAGCTGCGGGCTCCTACGAGCAGTACTTC. This gives the protein CASSLAAGSYEQYF. J is TRBJ2-7 and V is TRBV7-2; D is possibly TRBD2 (5 bases). Germline assignment: CDR1 SGHTA and CDR2 FQGNSA. This CDR3 contains 14 residues. Trimming removed 0 bases at V and 0 bases at J, with 6 bases between. Full variable domain (remainder filled in from reference TRBV7-2 and TRBJ2-7): GAGVSQSPSNKVTEKGKDVELRCDPISGHTALYWYRQSLGQGLEFLIYFQGNSAPDKSGLPSDRFSAERTGGSVSTLTIQRTQQEDSAVYLCASSLAAGSYEQYFGPGTRLTVT.

This chain connects TRBV18 to TRBJ2-3; tentatively, D is TRBD1 (6 bases). Germline CDR1 reads KGHSH; CDR2 reads LQKENI. Deletions cut 2 bases from V and 0 bases from J, with 12 bases between. CDR3 length equals 16 residues. CDR3 residues: CASSPWTASSTDTQYF. The CDR3 DNA reads as TGTGCCAGCTCACCATGGACAGCATCTAGCACAGATACGCAGTATTTT.

The chain joins TRBV2 to TRBJ1-5, with 7 nucleotides matching TRBD1. The V gene's germline CDR1 is SNHLY and CDR2 FYNNEI. The V gene end was trimmed by 5 bases and the J gene end by 3 bases; junction bases not matched to a gene: 13. This CDR3 comprises 17 residues. CDR3 protein: CASSNPRNRGNNQPQHF. The CDR3 coding sequence is TGTGCCAGCAGTAACCCTCGGAACAGGGGCAACAATCAGCCCCAGCATTTT. Full variable domain (rest looked up from reference TRBV2 and TRBJ1-5): EPEVTQTPSHQVTQMGQEVILRCVPISNHLYFYWYRQILGQKVEFLVSFYNNEISEKSEIFDDQFSVERPDGSNFTLKIRSTKLEDSAMYFCASSNPRNRGNNQPQHFGDGTRLSIL.

The chain has TRBV30 and TRBJ1-5; TRBD1 agrees at 7 bases. The CDR3 is made up of 14 amino acids. Trimming removed 2 bases from V and 4 bases from J; junction bases left unmatched: 5. In germline, CDR1 is GTSNPN, CDR2 SVGIG (reference sequence). CDR3 DNA sequence: TGTGCCTGGAGTACCAGGGGGGATAATCAGCCCCAGCATTTT. Amino acid sequence: CAWSTRGDNQPQHF.

The chain carries TRBV19 and TRBJ1-2; 10 bases are a match to TRBD1. There are 16 residues in the CDR3. Unmatched junction bases numbered 4, after V lost 3 bases and J lost 0 bases. Germline V lookup: CDR1 LNHDA, CDR2 SQIVND (reference sequence). For the CDR3, the DNA is TGTGCCAGTAGTATGGGACAGGGGTCTGCTAACTATGGCTACACCTTC. It codes for CASSMGQGSANYGYTF.

This chain links TRBV19 with TRBJ1-1, with D tentatively TRBD1 (5 bases). Germline CDR1 LNHDA, CDR2 SQIVND (reference sequence). Between the trimmed V and J ends, which lost 8 bases and 11 bases, there was a span of 15 bases. This CDR3 is built from 11 residues. This CDR3 reads CASWDFGTAFF. The CDR3 nucleotides read TGTGCCAGTTGGGACTTCGGCACGGCTTTCTTT.

This clone has just a few counts. This chain uses TRBV19 with TRBJ2-3; 11 nucleotides match TRBD2. V dropped 10 bases and J dropped 2; count of bases not matched to a gene: 2. The CDR3 runs to 13 residues. Germline V gene lookup returns CDR1 LNHDA and CDR2 SQIVND (reference sequence). The CDR3 loop reads CATLAGDTDTQYF. The CDR3 DNA follows: TGTGCCACACTAGCGGGGGACACAGATACGCAGTATTTT.

V usage is TRBV3-1 (or the pseudogene TRBV3-2) and J usage is TRBJ2-7, with 8 bases that match TRBD1. The V segment lost 0 bases and the J segment 4 bases; nucleotides outside the gene matches: 8. This CDR3 comprises 16 residues. Per the germline V gene, CDR1 is LGHDT and CDR2 is YNNKEL (reference sequence). DNA of the CDR3: TGTGCCAGCAGCCAAGATGAGGGACAGGTCCTATACGAGCAGTACTTC. This sequence encodes CASSQDEGQVLYEQYF.

The chain employs TRBV27 and TRBJ2-7; D unresolved. CDR3 size: 14 residues. Trimming removed 5 bases from V and 0 bases from J, with 11 bases in between. Germline CDR1 and CDR2: MNHEY and SMNVEV (reference sequence). In nucleotides, the CDR3 is TGTGCCAGCAGTGCCAAGCTGAGCTCCTACGAGCAGTACTTC. This gives the protein CASSAKLSSYEQYF.

The chain has TRBV27 and TRBJ2-1; weak D call: TRBD2 (6 bases). Trimming cost V 5 bases and J 4 bases, with 18 bases left between them. CDR1 MNHEY and CDR2 SMNVEV come from the germline V gene (reference sequence). The CDR3 has 16 amino acids. CDR3 amino acids: CASSRGQGLIYNEQFF. The CDR3 DNA is TGTGCCAGCAGTAGAGGCCAGGGACTGATTTACAATGAGCAGTTCTTC.